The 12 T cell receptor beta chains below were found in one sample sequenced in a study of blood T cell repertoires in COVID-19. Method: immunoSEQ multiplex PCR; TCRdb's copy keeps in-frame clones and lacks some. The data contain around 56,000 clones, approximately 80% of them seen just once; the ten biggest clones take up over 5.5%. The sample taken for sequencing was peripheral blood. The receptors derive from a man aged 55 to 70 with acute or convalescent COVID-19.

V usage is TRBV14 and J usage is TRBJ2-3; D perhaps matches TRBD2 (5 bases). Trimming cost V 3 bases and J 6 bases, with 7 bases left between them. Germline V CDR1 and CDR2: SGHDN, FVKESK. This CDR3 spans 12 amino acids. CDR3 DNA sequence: TGTGCCAGCAGCCAGTGGAGGGATACGCAGTATTTT. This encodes CASSQWRDTQYF.

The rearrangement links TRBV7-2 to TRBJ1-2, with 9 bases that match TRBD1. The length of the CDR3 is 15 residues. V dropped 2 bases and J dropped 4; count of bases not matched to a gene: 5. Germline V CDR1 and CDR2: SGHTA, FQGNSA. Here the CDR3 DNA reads TGTGCCAGCAGCTTAACGACAGGGGGGATCTATGGCTACACCTTC. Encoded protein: CASSLTTGGIYGYTF. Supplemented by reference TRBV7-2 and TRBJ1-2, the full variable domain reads GAGVSQSPSNKVTEKGKDVELRCDPISGHTALYWYRQSLGQGLEFLIYFQGNSAPDKSGLPSDRFSAERTGGSVSTLTIQRTQQEDSAVYLCASSLTTGGIYGYTFGSGTRLTVV.

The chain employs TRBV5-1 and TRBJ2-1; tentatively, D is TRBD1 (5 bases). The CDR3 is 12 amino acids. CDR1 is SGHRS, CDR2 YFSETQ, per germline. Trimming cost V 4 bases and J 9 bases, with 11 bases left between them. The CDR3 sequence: CASSRSGLEQFF. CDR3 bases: TGCGCCAGCAGCAGATCAGGGCTTGAGCAGTTCTTC.

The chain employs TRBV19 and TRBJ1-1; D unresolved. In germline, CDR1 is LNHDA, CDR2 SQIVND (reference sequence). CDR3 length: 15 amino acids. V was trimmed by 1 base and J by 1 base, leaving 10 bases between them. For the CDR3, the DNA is TGTGCCAGTAGTATAGGCGGGAGAACGAACACTGAAGCTTTCTTT. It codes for CASSIGGRTNTEAFF.

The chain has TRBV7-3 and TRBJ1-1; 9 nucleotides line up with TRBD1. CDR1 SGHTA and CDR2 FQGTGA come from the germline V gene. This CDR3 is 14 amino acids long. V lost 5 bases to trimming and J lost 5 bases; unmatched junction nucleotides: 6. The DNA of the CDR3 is TGTGCCAGCAGCGGACAGGGGTTGATAACTGAAGCTTTCTTT. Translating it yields CASSGQGLITEAFF. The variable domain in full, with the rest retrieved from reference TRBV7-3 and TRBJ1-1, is GAGVSQTPSNKVTEKGKYVELRCDPISGHTALYWYRQSLGQGPEFLIYFQGTGAADDSGLPNDRFFAVRPEGSVSTLKIQRTERGDSAVYLCASSGQGLITEAFFGQGTRLTVV.

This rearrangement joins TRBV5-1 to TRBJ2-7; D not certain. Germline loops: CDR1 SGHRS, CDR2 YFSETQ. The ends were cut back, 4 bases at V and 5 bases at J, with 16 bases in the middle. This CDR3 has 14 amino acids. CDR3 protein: CASSGRHADNEQYF. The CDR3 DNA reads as TGCGCCAGCAGCGGCCGACATGCTGACAACGAGCAGTACTTC.

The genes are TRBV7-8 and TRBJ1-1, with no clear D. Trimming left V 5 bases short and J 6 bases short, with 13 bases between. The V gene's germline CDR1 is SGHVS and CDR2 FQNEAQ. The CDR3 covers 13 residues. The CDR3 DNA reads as TGTGCCAGCAGCAACTCCGGAGGCCCTGAAGCTTTCTTT. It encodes CASSNSGGPEAFF.

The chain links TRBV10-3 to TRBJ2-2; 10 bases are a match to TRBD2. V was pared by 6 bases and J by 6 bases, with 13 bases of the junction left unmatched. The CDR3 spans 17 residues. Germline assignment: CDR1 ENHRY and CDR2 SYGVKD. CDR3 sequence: CAIRATASGGRAGELFF. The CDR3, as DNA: TGTGCCATCAGGGCCACGGCTAGCGGGGGAAGGGCCGGGGAGCTGTTTTTT.

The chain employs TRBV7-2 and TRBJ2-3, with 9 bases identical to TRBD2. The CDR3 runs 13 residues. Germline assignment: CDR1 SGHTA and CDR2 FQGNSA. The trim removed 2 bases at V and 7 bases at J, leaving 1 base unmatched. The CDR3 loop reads CASSLLAGNTQYF. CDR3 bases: TGTGCCAGCAGCTTACTAGCGGGGAATACGCAGTATTTT. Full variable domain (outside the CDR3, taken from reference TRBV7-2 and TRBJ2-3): GAGVSQSPSNKVTEKGKDVELRCDPISGHTALYWYRQSLGQGLEFLIYFQGNSAPDKSGLPSDRFSAERTGGSVSTLTIQRTQQEDSAVYLCASSLLAGNTQYFGPGTRLTVL.

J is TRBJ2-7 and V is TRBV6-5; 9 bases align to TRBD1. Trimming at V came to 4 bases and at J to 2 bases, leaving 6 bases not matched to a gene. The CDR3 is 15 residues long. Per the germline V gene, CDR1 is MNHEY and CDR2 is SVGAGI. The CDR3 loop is CASSSTTGGAYEQYF. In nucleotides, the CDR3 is TGTGCCAGCAGTTCGACGACAGGGGGGGCCTACGAGCAGTACTTC.

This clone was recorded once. This chain's CDR3 is CASSPSNGGETQYF. The CDR3 bases are TGTGCCAGCAGCCCCTCTAACGGTGGAGAGACCCAGTACTTC. The J gene is TRBJ2-5, the V gene TRBV3-1 (or the pseudogene TRBV3-2), with D unresolved. Germline V gene data show CDR1 as LGHDT and CDR2 as YNNKEL (reference sequence). There are 14 residues in the CDR3. Trimming removed 4 bases at V and 4 bases at J, with 13 bases between.

In DNA, the CDR3 is TGTGCCAGCAGTTTAAACAGGGCCTATAATTCACCCCTCCACTTT. Translated: CASSLNRAYNSPLHF. The V gene is TRBV27, the J gene TRBJ1-6; D perhaps matches TRBD1 (6 bases). Trimming removed 2 bases from V and 2 bases from J, with 7 bases in between. The V gene's germline CDR1 is MNHEY and CDR2 SMNVEV (reference sequence). The CDR3 runs 15 residues.